One sample yielded the 2 T cell receptor beta chains listed below, sequenced in a study of blood T cell repertoires in COVID-19. Profiling relied on immunoSEQ multiplex PCR, and the TCRdb table lists in-frame clones only, not all of them. This sample has 150,000 to 180,000 clones, with 75% to 95% found just once. The sequencing sample was made of peripheral blood. All receptors come from a man between 50 and 59 years old with acute or convalescent COVID-19.

This clone was detected once. This chain connects TRBV9 to TRBJ2-3; TRBD2 aligns across 8 bases. Germline V CDR1 and CDR2: SGDLS, YYNGEE. Losses at the gene ends were 1 base for V and 2 bases for J; bases not matched to a gene: 18. This CDR3 contains 20 residues. The CDR3 sequence is CASSVSGGWQGSRLTDTQYF. CDR3 nucleotides: TGTGCCAGCAGCGTATCGGGGGGGTGGCAAGGCTCGCGTCTCACAGATACGCAGTATTTT. Full variable domain (missing parts from reference TRBV9 and TRBJ2-3): DSGVTQTPKHLITATGQRVTLRCSPRSGDLSVYWYQQSLDQGLQFLIQYYNGEERAKGNILERFSAQQFPDLHSELNLSSLELGDSALYFCASSVSGGWQGSRLTDTQYFGPGTRLTVL.

CDR3 in DNA: TGTGCCAGCAGTTACTCGGGTAGCGGGGGGGCAGATGAGCAGTTCTTC. It translates to CASSYSGSGGADEQFF. The rearrangement uses TRBV6-6 and TRBJ2-1; 11 bases align to TRBD2. CDR3 size: 16 residues. V lost 0 bases and J lost 8; bases outside the gene matches: 6. Germline CDR1 reads MNHNY; CDR2 reads SVGAGI (reference sequence).